This T cell receptor (beta chain) emerged from a study of blood T cells in healthy people across ages. Germline V gives CDR1 SGHRS, CDR2 YFSETQ. Between the trimmed V and J ends, which lost 1 base and 3 bases, there was a span of 9 bases. The CDR3 loop spans 14 amino acids. This clonotype was observed many times. Its antigen is not identified. Study-level points and caveats: In long-lived donors, naive CD4+ cell counts and diversity exceeded those of aged donors.

Sample-barcoded 5' priming and a J-beta primer mix drove a second PCR of 7 to 11 cycles. A single record per CDR3 protein comes from TCRdb applying MiXCR to the 5' RACE reads. The profile covers just under 900,000 distinct CDR3 sequences, with more than 25% appearing a single time and roughly a sixth taken by the ten largest. The sequenced material came from blood. The clonotype was recovered from a woman older than 75 in good health. The chain uses TRBV5-1 and TRBJ2-3; D may be TRBD1 (5 bases). DNA of the CDR3: TGCGCCAGCAGCTTGACAGGAATGACAGATACGCAGTATTTT. This gives the protein CASSLTGMTDTQYF.